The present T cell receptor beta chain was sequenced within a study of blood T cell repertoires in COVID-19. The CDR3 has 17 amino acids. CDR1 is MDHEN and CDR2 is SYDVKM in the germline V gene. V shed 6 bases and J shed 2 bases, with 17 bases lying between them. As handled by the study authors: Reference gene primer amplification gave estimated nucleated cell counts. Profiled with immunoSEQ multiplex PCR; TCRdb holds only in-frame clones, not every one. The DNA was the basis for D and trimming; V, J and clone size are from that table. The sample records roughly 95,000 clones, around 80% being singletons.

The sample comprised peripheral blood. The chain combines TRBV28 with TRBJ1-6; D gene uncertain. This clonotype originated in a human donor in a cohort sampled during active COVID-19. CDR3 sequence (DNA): TGTGCCAGCAGCTCCCCGTGGGAGGGCGCCTATAATTCACCCCTCCACTTT. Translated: CASSSPWEGAYNSPLHF.